Sequencing of this TCR beta chain was carried out in a study of early T cells in non-severe SARS-CoV-2 infection (dated by TCRdb to the early 2020s). At the level of the whole study: Because TCR sequencing was done on bulk RNA from unsorted whole blood, the alpha and beta chains could not be paired. Broader findings and caveats from the paper: VDJdb matching was skewed toward anti-spike CD8 responses and likely underestimated virus-specific expansions, missing private and CD4 specificities.

The study was a case-control design nested within a healthcare worker cohort in London, UK, with weekly nasopharyngeal swab PCR tests and blood sampling. Healthcare workers were enrolled in the week of the UK lockdown, from 23 to 31 March 2020, and were followed every week for up to roughly 16 weeks. This clonotype is classified as medium-sized (0.01 to 0.1%). It has no known antigen specificity. Qualities for individual bases were not recorded, and no much larger clone is one base off. The method behind the library was 5' RACE. TCRdb names NextSeq 500 as the instrument used. To correct for sequencing error and PCR bias, the TCR library protocol tagged individual cDNA molecules with unique molecular identifiers. Sequencing covered both TCR alpha and beta chains, and within each sample the abundances of alpha and beta sequences were tightly co-correlated. As for the original processing: V gene, J gene and CDR3 annotation of TCR sequences was performed with Decombinator V4. Expanded TCRs were defined as changing significantly between any two time points under a Poisson model with p below 0.0001. TCR abundances were normalised to the total number of TCRs sequenced per sample and expressed as counts per million. VDJdb, accessed 1 November 2021, was searched for CMV, EBV and SARS-CoV-2 annotated TCRs, excluding TCRs annotated for multiple antigens. TCRdb itself trimmed the public reads at Q25 with fastp, ran MiXCR and retained productive beta chains. For every CDR3 protein sequence, its rows merge into one entry that carries the most common genes and DNA. The V and J calls reflect TCRdb's pipeline rather than the authors' work. This sample is represented by approximately 34,000 distinct CDR3 sequences; 5.4% of them were singletons. The ten largest clones take up around 5.8% of the sample.

The starting material was whole blood, obtained at baseline. The TCR originated in an adult who was a healthcare worker with PCR-confirmed SARS-CoV-2 infection or an uninfected control (not recorded which).

The nucleotide sequence reads TGTGCCAGCAGTTTGAAGGTGAACACTGAAGCTTTCTTT. Protein translation: CASSLKVNTEAFF. The chain was built from TRBV12-3 or TRBV12-4 and TRBJ1-1, with no confidently assigned D gene. The CDR3 covers 13 residues, taking in both the cysteine and the phenylalanine. Just CDR3 DNA is preserved here, 39 bases in frame from base 1. A distance of 5 bases separates the germline ends of V and J, which lose 3 bases and 0 bases respectively.